These T cell receptor beta chains were read from a single sample in a study of OX40 agonist ivuxolimab in advanced cancers. Sequencing was performed with immunoSEQ multiplex PCR; in TCRdb, only in-frame clones are kept and a portion is missing. The top ten clones hold approximately 11% of a sample with 35,000 to 55,000 clones, 90% to 95% of them seen once. The input for sequencing was CD4+ or CD8+ T cells sorted from blood, taken in a trial of the OX40 agonist ivuxolimab. The receptors were gathered from an adult with an advanced solid tumor such as melanoma, head and neck, liver or kidney cancer. Each CDR3 is given with its conserved first and last residue. D genes are given only for firm matches. Some rows mark clone size as missing; the rest say once, few, many or name a class of expanded clone.

TRBJ2-1,-,TRBV30,-,CAWSVRGLPYNEQFF,TGTGCCTGGAGTGTACGGGGACTCCCCTACAATGAGCAGTTCTTC
TRBJ2-5,-,TRBV29-1,-,CSVEGRLEETQYF,TGCAGCGTTGAAGGTCGTCTGGAAGAGACCCAGTACTTC
TRBJ1-4,-,TRBV9,-,CASSPYGGDEKLFF,TGTGCCAGCAGCCCATACGGGGGCGACGAAAAACTGTTTTTT
TRBJ2-1,TRBD2,TRBV7-9,-,CASSSPSGRSLGREQFF,TGTGCCAGCAGCTCCCCTAGCGGGAGAAGCCTAGGCCGTGAGCAGTTCTTC
TRBJ2-5,-,TRBV28,-,CASSPLMEQETQYF,TGTGCCAGCAGTCCGTTAATGGAACAAGAGACCCAGTACTTC
TRBJ2-7,TRBD2,TRBV9,-,CASSPSGRGSYEQYF,TGTGCCAGCTCCCCTAGCGGGAGAGGCTCCTACGAGCAGTACTTC
TRBJ1-1,-,TRBV27,-,CASSLSGVTEAFF,TGTGCCAGCAGTTTATCAGGGGTAACTGAAGCTTTCTTT
TRBJ1-1,-,TRBV7-3,-,CASKSQADMNTEAFF,TGTGCCAGCAAGTCACAGGCTGATATGAACACTGAAGCTTTCTTT
TRBJ1-3,TRBD1,TRBV4-3,-,CASSQGTGGDSGNTIYF,TGCGCCAGCAGCCAAGGGACAGGGGGAGACTCTGGAAACACCATATATTTT
TRBJ1-3,TRBD1,TRBV7-3,-,CASSSRDSSGNTIYF,TGTGCCAGCAGCTCAAGGGACAGCTCTGGAAACACCATATATTTT
TRBJ2-5,-,TRBV5-6,-,CASSLGRVPQETQYF,TGTGCCAGCAGCTTGGGCCGGGTACCCCAAGAGACCCAGTACTTC
TRBJ1-2,-,TRBV7-6,-,CASSLVGRGTPNYGYTF,TGTGCCAGCAGCTTAGTCGGCCGTGGGACCCCTAACTATGGCTACACCTTC
TRBJ1-2,-,TRBV7-2,-,CASSLARGTSSGYTF,TGTGCCAGCAGCTTAGCGAGGGGCACTAGTAGTGGCTACACCTTC
TRBJ2-1,-,TRBV7-9,-,CASSLMGQEQFF,TGTGCCAGCAGCTTAATGGGTCAAGAGCAGTTCTTC
TRBJ2-5,-,TRBV7-6,-,CASSPFGGGTQYF,TGTGCCAGCAGCCCCTTTGGAGGGGGGACCCAGTACTTC
TRBJ2-1,TRBD2,TRBV7-6,-,CASSSGTSGIGHYNEQFF,TGTGCCAGCAGCTCTGGGACTAGCGGGATAGGTCACTACAATGAGCAGTTCTTC
TRBJ2-7,TRBD2,TRBV11-2,once,CASSLSSGPLYEQYF,TGTGCCAGCAGCTTATCTAGCGGGCCTCTCTACGAGCAGTACTTC